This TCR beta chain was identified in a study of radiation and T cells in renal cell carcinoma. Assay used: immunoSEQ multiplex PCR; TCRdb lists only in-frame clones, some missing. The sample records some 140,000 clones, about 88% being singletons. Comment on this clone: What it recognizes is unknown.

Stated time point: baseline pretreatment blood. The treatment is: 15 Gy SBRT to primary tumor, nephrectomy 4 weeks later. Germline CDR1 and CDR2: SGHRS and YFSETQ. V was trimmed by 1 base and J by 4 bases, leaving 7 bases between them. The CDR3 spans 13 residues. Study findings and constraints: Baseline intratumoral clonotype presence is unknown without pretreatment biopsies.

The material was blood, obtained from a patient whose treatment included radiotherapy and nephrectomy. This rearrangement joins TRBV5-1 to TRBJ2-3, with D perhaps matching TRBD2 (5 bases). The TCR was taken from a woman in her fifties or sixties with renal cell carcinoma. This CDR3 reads CASSLRGSDTQYF. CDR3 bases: TGCGCCAGCAGCTTGCGGGGTTCAGATACGCAGTATTTT.